This TCR beta chain was found in a study of spatial heterogeneity in lung cancer. Study as a whole: Beta-chain sequences were consistently detected more often than alpha-chain sequences. The average appearance count of each unique TCR and UMI combination in raw reads was more than ten. The study, taken as a whole, reports: There were more appearances of ubiquitous expanded tumor TCRs in blood at resection than at follow-up.

Each TCR cDNA molecule carried a unique molecular identifier. Each CDR3 protein gets one entry after TCRdb re-called the 5' RACE reads with MiXCR. The sample holds 27,000 or so distinct CDR3 sequences; 5.4% are singletons and the top ten take approximately 24%. Time point given: blood at routine non-recurrence follow-up after resection. In its sample, this clonotype was seen many times. Antigen unknown. The CDR3 extends over 19 amino acids. The V and J ends lost 5 bases and 7 bases, in that order; junction bases with no gene match: 17. The germline V gene has CDR1 MDHEN and CDR2 SYDVKM. The sample here was PBMCs, taken at follow-up. This sequence joins TRBV28 and TRBJ2-1; 13 positions match TRBD2. This receptor was identified in a female donor with early-stage non-small cell lung cancer. The CDR3 here is CASSLPRTSGSPMGNEQFF. In DNA form, the CDR3 reads TGTGCCAGCAGTCTCCCCCGGACTAGCGGGAGCCCGATGGGGAATGAGCAGTTCTTC. Using reference TRBV28 and TRBJ2-1 for the parts outside the CDR3, the full variable domain is DVKVTQSSRYLVKRTGEKVFLECVQDMDHENMFWYRQDPGLGLRLIYFSYDVKMKEKGDIPEGYSVSREKKERFSLILESASTNQTSMYLCASSLPRTSGSPMGNEQFFGPGTRLTVL.